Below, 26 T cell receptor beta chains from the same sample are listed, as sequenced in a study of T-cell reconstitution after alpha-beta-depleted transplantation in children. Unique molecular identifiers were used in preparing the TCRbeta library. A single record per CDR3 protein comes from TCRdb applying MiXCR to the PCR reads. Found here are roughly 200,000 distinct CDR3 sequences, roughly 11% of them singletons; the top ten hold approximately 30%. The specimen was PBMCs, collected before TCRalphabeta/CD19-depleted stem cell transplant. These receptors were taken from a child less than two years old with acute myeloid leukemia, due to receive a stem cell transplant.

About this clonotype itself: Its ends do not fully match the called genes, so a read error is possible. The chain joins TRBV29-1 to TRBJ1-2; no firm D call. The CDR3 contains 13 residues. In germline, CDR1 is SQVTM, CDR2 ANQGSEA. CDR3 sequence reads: CSVQHQDHYGYPF. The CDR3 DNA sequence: TGCAGCGTACAGCATCAGGATCACTATGGCTACCCCTTC.

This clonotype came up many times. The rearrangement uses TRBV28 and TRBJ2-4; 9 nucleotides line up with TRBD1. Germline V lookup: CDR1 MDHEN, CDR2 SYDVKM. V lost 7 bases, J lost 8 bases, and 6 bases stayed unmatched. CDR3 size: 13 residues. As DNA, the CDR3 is TGTGCCAGCACTAACAGGGGGCGCGACATTCAGTACTTC. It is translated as CASTNRGRDIQYF.

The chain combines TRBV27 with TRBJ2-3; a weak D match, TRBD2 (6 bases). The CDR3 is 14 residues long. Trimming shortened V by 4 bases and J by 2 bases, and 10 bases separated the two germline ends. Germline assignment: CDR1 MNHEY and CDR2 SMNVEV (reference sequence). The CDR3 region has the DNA TGTGCCAGCAGTTGGGGACTTGACACAGATACGCAGTATTTT. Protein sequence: CASSWGLDTDTQYF.

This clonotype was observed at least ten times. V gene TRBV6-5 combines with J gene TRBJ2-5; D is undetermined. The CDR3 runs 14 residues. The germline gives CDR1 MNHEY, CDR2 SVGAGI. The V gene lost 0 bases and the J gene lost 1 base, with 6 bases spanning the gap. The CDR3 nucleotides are TGTGCCAGCAGTTACTCAGACGCCCAAGAGACCCAGTACTTC. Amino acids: CASSYSDAQETQYF.

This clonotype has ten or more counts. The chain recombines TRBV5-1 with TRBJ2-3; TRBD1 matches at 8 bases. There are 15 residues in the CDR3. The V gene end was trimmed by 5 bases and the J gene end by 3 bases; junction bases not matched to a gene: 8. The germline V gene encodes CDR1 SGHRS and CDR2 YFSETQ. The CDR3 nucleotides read TGCGCCAGCAGTTATGGACAGGGCTGGACAGATACGCAGTATTTT. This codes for CASSYGQGWTDTQYF.

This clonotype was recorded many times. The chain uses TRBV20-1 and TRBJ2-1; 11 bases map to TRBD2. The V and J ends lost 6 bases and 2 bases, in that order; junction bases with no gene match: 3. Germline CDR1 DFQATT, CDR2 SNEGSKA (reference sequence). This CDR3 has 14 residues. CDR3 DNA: TGCAGTGCCATAGCGGGAGGGACCTACAATGAGCAGTTCTTC. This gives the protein CSAIAGGTYNEQFF.

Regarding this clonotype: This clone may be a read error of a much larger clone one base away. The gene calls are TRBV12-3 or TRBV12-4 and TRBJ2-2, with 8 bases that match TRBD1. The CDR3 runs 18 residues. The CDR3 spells CTSSLSPPRGRWTGELFF. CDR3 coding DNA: TGTACCAGCAGTTTATCCCCACCCAGGGGGCGGTGGACCGGGGAGCTGTTTTTT.

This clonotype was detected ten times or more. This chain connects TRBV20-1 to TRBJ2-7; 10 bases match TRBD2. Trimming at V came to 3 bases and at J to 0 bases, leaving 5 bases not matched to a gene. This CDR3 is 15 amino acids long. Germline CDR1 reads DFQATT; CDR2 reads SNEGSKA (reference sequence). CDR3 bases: TGCAGTGCTAGCCGTAGCGGGAGGTTCTCCTACGAGCAGTACTTC. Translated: CSASRSGRFSYEQYF.

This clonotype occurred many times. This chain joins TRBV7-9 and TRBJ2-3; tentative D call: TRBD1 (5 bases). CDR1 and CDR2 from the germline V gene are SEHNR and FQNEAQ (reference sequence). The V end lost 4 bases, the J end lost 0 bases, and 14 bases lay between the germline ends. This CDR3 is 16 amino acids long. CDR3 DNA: TGTGCCAGCAGCTCCCGGCCAGGGTCTAGCACAGATACGCAGTATTTT. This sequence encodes CASSSRPGSSTDTQYF.

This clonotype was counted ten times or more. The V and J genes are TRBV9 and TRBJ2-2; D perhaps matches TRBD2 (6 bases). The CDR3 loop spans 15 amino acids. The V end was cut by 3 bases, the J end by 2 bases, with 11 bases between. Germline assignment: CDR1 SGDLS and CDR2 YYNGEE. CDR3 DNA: TGTGCCAGCAGCGCACCGGGACTTAACACCGGGGAGCTGTTTTTT. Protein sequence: CASSAPGLNTGELFF.

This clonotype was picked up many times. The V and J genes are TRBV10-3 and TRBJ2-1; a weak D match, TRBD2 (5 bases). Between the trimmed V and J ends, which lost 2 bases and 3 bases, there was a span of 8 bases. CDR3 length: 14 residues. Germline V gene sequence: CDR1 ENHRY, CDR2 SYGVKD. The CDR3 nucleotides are TGTGCCATCAGTGAGGCACTAGGCTACAATGAGCAGTTCTTC. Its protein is CAISEALGYNEQFF.

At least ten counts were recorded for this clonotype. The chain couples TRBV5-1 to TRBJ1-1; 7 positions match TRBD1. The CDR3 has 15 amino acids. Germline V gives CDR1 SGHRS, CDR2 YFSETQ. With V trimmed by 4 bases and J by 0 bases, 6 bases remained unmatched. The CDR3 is CASSRRDSLNTEAFF. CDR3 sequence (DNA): TGCGCCAGCAGCAGGAGGGACAGCTTGAACACTGAAGCTTTCTTT. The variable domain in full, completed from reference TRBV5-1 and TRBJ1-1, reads KAGVTQTPRYLIKTRGQQVTLSCSPISGHRSVSWYQQTPGQGLQFLFEYFSETQRNKGNFPGRFSGRQFSNSRSEMNVSTLELGDSALYLCASSRRDSLNTEAFFGQGTRLTVV.

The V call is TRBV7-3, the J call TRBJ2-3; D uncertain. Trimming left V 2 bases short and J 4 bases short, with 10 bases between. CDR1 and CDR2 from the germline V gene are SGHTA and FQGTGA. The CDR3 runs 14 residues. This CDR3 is CASSLLGRADTQYF. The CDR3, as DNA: TGTGCCAGCAGCTTATTAGGGCGCGCAGATACGCAGTATTTT.

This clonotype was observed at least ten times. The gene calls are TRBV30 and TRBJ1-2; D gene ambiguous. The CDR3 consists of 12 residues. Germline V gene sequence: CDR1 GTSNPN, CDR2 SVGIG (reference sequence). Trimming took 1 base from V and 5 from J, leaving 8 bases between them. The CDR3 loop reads CAWSGQVYGYTF. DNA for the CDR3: TGTGCCTGGAGTGGTCAAGTATATGGCTACACCTTC.

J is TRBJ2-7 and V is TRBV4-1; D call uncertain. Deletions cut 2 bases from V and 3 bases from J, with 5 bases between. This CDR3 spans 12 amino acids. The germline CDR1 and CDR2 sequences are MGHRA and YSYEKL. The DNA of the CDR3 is TGCGCCAGCAGCCAAAACAGCTACGAGCAGTACTTC. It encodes CASSQNSYEQYF.

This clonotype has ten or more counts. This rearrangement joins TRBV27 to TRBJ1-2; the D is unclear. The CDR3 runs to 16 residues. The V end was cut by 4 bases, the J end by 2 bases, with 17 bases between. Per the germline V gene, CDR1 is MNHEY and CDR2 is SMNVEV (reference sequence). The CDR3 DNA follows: TGTGCCAGCAGTTCGGCGGTGGGGTCGGGAAACTATGGCTACACCTTC. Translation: CASSSAVGSGNYGYTF.

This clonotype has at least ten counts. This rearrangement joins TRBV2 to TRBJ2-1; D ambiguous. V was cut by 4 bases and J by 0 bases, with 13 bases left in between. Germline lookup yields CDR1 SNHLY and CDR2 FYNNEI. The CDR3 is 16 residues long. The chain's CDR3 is CASSVSWKSSYNEQFF. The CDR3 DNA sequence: TGTGCCAGCAGTGTCAGCTGGAAGAGCTCCTACAATGAGCAGTTCTTC.

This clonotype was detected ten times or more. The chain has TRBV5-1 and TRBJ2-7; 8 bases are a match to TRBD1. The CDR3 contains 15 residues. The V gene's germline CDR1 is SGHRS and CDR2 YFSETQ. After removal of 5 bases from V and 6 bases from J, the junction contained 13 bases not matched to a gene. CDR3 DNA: TGCGCCAGCAGAATGTTGACAGGGGAGTTGAGCGAGCAGTACTTC. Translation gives CASRMLTGELSEQYF.

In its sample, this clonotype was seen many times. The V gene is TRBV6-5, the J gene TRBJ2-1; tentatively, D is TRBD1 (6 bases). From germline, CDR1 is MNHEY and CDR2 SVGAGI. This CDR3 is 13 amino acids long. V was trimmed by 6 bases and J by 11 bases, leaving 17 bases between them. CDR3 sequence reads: CASRWGLDSQQFF. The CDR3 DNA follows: TGTGCCAGCAGGTGGGGATTGGACAGCCAGCAGTTCTTC.

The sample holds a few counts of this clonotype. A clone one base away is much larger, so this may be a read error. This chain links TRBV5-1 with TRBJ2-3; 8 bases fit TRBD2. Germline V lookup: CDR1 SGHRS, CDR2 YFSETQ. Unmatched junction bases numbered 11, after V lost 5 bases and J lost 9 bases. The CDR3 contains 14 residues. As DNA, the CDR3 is TGCGCCAGCAGGGCGGGAGGCCAAGGAGAAACGCAGTATTTT. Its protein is CASRAGGQGETQYF.

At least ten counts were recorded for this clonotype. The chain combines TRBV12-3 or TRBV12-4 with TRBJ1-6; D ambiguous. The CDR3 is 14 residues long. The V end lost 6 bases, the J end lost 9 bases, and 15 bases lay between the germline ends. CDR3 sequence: CASRLTNTRSPLHF. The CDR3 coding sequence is TGTGCCAGCAGGCTTACAAACACCCGTTCACCCCTCCACTTT.

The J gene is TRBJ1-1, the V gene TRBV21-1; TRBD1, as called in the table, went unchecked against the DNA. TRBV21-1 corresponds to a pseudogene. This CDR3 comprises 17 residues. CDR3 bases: TGTGCCATCAGCAAAGCAAGGACAGGGATGGGGAACACTGAAGCTTTCTTT. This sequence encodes CAISKARTGMGNTEAFF.

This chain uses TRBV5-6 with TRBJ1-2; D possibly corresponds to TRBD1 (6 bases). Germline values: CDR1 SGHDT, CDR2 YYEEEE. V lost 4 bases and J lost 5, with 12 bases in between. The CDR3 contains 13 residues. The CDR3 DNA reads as TGTGCCAGCAGCCGAAGAGGGGGATATGGCTACACCTTC. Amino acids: CASSRRGGYGYTF.

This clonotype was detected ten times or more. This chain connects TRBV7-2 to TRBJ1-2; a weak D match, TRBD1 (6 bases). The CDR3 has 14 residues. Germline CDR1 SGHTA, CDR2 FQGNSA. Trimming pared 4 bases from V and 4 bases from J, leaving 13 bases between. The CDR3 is CASSSIQGSYGYTF. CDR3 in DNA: TGTGCCAGCAGCTCGATACAGGGTTCCTATGGCTACACCTTC.

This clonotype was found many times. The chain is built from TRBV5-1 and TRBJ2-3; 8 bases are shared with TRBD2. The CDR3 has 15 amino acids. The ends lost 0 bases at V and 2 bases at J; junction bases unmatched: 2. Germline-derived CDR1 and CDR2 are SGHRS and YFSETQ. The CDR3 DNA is TGCGCCAGCAGCTTGGAGACTAGCGTCACAGATACGCAGTATTTT. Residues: CASSLETSVTDTQYF.

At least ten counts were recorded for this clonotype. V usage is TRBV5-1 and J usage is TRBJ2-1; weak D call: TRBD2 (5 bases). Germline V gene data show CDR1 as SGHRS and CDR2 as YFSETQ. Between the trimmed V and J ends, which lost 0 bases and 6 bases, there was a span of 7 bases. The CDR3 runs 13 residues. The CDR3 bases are TGCGCCAGCAGCTTGGAGACTATCAATGAGCAGTTCTTC. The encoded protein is CASSLETINEQFF.